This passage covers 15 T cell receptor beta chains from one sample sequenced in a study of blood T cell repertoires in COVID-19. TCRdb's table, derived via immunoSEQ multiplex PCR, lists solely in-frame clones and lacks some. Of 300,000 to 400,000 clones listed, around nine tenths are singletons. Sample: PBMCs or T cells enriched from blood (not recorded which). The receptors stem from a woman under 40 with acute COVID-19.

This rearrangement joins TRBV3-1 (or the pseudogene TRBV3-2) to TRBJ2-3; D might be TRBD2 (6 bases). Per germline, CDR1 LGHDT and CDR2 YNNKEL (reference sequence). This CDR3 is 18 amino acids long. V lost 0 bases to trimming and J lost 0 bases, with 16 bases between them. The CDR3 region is CASSQDRLRGGSTDTQYF. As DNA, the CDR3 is TGTGCCAGCAGCCAAGATCGTTTACGGGGAGGTAGCACAGATACGCAGTATTTT.

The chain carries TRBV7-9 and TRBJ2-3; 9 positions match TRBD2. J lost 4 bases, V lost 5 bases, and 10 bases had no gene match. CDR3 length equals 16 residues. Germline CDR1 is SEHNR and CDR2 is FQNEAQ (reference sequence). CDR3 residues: CASSPSGGPGADTQYF. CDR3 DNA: TGTGCCAGCAGCCCCAGCGGGGGGCCGGGGGCAGATACGCAGTATTTT.

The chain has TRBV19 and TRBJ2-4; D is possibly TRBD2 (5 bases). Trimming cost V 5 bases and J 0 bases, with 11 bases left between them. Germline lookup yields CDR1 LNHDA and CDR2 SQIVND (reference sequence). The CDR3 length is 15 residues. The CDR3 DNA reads TGTGCCAGTAGTTACCCGGGGTTAGCCAAAAACATTCAGTACTTC. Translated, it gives CASSYPGLAKNIQYF.

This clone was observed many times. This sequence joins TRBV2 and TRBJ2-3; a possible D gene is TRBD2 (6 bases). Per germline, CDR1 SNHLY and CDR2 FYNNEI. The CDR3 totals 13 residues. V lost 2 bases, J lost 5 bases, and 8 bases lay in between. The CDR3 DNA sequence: TGTGCCAGCAGTGAATGGGGGGTAGATACGCAGTATTTT. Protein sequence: CASSEWGVDTQYF.

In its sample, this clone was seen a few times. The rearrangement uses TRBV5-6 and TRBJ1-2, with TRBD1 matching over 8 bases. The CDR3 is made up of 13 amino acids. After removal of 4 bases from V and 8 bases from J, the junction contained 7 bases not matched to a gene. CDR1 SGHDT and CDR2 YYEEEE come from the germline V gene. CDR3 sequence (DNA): TGTGCCAGCAGCCCCGGACAGGGAGGAGGCTACACCTTC. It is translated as CASSPGQGGGYTF.

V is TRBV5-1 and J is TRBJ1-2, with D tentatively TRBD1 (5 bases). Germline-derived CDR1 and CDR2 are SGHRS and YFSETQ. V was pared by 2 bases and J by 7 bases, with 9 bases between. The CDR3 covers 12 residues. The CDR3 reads CASSLQEGGYTF. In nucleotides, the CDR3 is TGCGCCAGCAGCTTACAGGAGGGTGGCTACACCTTC.

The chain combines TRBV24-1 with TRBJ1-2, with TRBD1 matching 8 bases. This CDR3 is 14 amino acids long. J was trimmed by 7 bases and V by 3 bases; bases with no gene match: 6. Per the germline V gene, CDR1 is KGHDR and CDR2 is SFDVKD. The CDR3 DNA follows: TGTGCCACCAGTGATCCCGGACAGGGATTTGGCTACACCTTC. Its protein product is CATSDPGQGFGYTF.

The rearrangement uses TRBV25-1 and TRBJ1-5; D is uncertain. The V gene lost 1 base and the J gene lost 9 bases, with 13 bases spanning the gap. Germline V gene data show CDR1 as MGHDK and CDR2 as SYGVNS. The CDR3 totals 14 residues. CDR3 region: CASSEFESSRPQHF. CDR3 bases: TGTGCCAGCAGTGAATTTGAGTCCTCCCGGCCCCAGCATTTT.

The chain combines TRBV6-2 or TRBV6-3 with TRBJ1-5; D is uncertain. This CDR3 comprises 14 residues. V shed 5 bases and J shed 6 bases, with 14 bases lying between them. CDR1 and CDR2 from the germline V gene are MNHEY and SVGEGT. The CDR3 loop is CASSTAGKGQPQHF. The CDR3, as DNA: TGTGCCAGCAGTACAGCGGGGAAGGGTCAGCCCCAGCATTTT.

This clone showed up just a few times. This CDR3 is CASSDSRGPYNEQFF. CDR3 nucleotide sequence: TGTGCCAGCAGTGACTCGCGGGGGCCTTACAATGAGCAGTTCTTC. V is TRBV6-4 and J is TRBJ2-1; tentative D call: TRBD2 (7 bases). Between the trimmed V and J ends, which lost 0 bases and 4 bases, there was a span of 10 bases. Germline assignment: CDR1 MRHNA and CDR2 SNTAGT. This CDR3 has 15 residues.

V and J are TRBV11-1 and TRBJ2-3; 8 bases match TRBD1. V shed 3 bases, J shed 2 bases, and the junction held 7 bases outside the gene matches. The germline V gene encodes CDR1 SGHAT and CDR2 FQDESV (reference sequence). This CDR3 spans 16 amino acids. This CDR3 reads CASSFRPGGFTDTQYF. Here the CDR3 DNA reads TGTGCCAGCAGCTTTCGGCCAGGGGGCTTCACAGATACGCAGTATTTT.

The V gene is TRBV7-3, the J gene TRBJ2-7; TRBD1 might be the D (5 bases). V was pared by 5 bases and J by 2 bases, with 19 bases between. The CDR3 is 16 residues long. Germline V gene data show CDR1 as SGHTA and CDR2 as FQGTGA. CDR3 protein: CASSPTGPGYTYEQYF. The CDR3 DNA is TGTGCCAGCAGCCCCACGGGTCCAGGGTATACCTACGAGCAGTACTTC.

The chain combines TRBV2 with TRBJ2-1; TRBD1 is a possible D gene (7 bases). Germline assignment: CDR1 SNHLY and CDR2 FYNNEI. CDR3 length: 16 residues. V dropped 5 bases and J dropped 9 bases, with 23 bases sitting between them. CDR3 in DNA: TGTGCCAGCAGTCGAGATACAGGGGAGGCTGAGGGTGAGCAGTTCTTC. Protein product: CASSRDTGEAEGEQFF.

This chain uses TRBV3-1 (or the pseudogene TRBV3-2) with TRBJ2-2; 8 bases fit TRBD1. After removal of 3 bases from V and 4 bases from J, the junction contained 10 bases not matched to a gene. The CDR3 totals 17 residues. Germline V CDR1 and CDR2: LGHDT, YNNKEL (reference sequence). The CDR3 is CASSHPPRQGSTGELFF. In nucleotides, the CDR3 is TGTGCCAGCAGCCACCCCCCGAGACAGGGGAGCACCGGGGAGCTGTTTTTT.

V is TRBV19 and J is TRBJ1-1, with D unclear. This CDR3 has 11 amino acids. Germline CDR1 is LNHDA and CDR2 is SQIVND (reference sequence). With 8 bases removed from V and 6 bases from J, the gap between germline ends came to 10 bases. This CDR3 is CASRFGPEAFF. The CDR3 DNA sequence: TGTGCCAGTCGCTTCGGTCCTGAAGCTTTCTTT.